Reported below is one T cell receptor (beta chain). The antigen remains undetermined. The source of the sample is a study of OX40 agonist ivuxolimab in advanced cancers. The data were produced by immunoSEQ multiplex PCR, yet TCRdb's version contains in-frame clones alone and is incomplete. The sample yields 15,000 to 20,000 clones, roughly 80% seen once. Study-wide results and limits: No determination was made of the antigen specificity of the expanded peripheral T cells. Circulating CD4+ and CD8+ T cells showed clonal expansion by week 6 at 0.1 to 3.0 mg/kg.

It was autoimmune disease history or systemic immunosuppression that excluded patients. The source is an adult with an advanced solid tumor such as melanoma, head and neck, liver or kidney cancer. The sample consisted of CD4+ or CD8+ T cells sorted from blood, taken in a trial of the OX40 agonist ivuxolimab.

CDR3 DNA: TGTGCCAGCAGCTTGACGGGTTACGAGCAGTACTTC. It encodes CASSLTGYEQYF. V is TRBV11-3 and J is TRBJ2-7; no clear D gene. Germline values: CDR1 SGHNT, CDR2 YENEEA. The V end lost 3 bases, the J end lost 4 bases, and 7 bases lay between the germline ends. CDR3 length: 12 amino acids.